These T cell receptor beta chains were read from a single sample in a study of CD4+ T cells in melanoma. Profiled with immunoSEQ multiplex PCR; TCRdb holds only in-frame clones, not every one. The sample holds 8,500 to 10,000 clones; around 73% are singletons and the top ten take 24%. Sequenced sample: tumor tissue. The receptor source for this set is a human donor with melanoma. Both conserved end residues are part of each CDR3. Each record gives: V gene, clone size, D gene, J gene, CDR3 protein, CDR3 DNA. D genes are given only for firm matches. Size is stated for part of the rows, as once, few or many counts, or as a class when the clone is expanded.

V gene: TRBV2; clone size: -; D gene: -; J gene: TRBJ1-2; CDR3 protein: CASRPGRTNYGYTF; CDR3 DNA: TGTGCCAGCCGACCGGGGCGGACTAACTATGGCTACACCTTC
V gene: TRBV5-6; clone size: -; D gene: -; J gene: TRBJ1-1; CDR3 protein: CASSLLDTENTEAFF; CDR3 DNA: TGTGCCAGCAGCTTACTCGACACCGAGAACACTGAAGCTTTCTTT
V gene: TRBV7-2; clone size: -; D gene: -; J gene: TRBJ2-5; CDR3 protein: CASSLEGGTWGEETQYF; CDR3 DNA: TGTGCCAGCAGCTTAGAAGGGGGTACTTGGGGGGAGGAGACCCAGTACTTC
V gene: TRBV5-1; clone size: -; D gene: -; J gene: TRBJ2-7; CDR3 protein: CASSLAGGTGPYEQYF; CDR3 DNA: TGCGCCAGCAGCTTGGCCGGGGGGACAGGCCCCTACGAGCAGTACTTC
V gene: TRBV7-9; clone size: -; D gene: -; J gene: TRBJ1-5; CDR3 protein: CASSPRGSNQPQHF; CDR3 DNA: TGTGCCAGCAGCCCCCGGGGCAGCAATCAGCCCCAGCATTTT
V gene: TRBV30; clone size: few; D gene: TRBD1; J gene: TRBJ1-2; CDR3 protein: CAWSASGQADGYTF; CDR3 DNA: TGTGCCTGGAGTGCCTCGGGACAGGCAGATGGCTACACCTTC
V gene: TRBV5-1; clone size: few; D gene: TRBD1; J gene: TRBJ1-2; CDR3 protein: CASSLRTGSYGYTF; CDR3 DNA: TGCGCCAGCAGCTTGCGGACAGGGTCCTATGGCTACACCTTC
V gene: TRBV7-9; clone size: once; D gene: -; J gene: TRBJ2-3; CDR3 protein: CASSLLKGPRTDTQYF; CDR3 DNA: TGTGCCAGCAGCTTGCTCAAGGGGCCCCGCACAGATACGCAGTATTTT
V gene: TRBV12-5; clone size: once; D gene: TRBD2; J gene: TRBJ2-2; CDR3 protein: CASGRGGLAYGELFF; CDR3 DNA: TGTGCTAGTGGGCGCGGGGGTCTAGCATATGGGGAGCTGTTTTTT
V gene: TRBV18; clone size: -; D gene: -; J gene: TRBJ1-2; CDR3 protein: CASSPTGKNYGYTF; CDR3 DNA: TGTGCCAGCTCACCAACCGGGAAGAACTACGGCTACACCTTC
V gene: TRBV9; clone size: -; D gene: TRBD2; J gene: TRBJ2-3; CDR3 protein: CASSVKQRGGLADTQYF; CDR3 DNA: TGTGCCAGCAGCGTAAAGCAACGGGGGGGCCTCGCAGATACGCAGTATTTT